Listed below are T cell receptor beta chains from one sample, sequenced in a study of identical twins. TCRdb recomputed calls from the 5' RACE reads with MiXCR, one row per CDR3 protein. The repertoire consists of around 280,000 distinct CDR3 sequences, with about 8% occurring once and the leading ten covering approximately 2%. The same sample was also used in a study of yellow fever vaccine responses in identical twins.

The specimen was memory (CD45RO+) T cells sorted from blood. These receptors originate from a woman aged 18 to 35 in good health. The CDR3 runs from the conserved cysteine through the conserved F or W. The D gene is left open where the match is weak. Clone size is stated in some rows and not others, as once, few, many or a class when expanded.

TRBV9	TRBJ2-1	TRBD2	few	TGTGCCAGCAGCGGGGGACTAGCGGGGGCCAATGAGCAGTTCTTC	CASSGGLAGANEQFF
TRBV28	TRBJ2-2	NA	many	TGTGCCAGCAGGCCTTCGAACACCGGGGAGCTGTTTTTT	CASRPSNTGELFF
TRBV6-2/TRBV6-3	TRBJ1-6	TRBD1	many	TGTGCCAGCAGTAGGGACAGGGGTGGTTCGGGACGTAATTCACCCCTCCACTTT	CASSRDRGGSGRNSPLHF
TRBV21-1	TRBJ2-1	NA	few	TGTGCCAGCAGCAAAGGAGGGGTCCTTAAGACTACTAACAATGAGCAGTTCTTC	CASSKGGVLKTTNNEQFF
TRBV28	TRBJ2-7	TRBD2	few	TGTGCCAGCAGTTTAGAGGGGTCGGGGGGCTACGAGCAGTACTTC	CASSLEGSGGYEQYF
TRBV20-1	TRBJ2-5	NA	few	TGCAGTGCTAGAGTGCCACAGGGTTTTCGAGAGACCCAGTACTTC	CSARVPQGFRETQYF
TRBV7-2	TRBJ2-2	TRBD2	NA	TGTGCCAGCACACTAGCGTACACCGGGGAGCTGTTTTTT	CASTLAYTGELFF
TRBV3-1	TRBJ2-2	NA	NA	TGTGCCAGCAGCCTATCGGACCGAAGAGGGGAGCTGTTTTTT	CASSLSDRRGELFF
TRBV20-1	TRBJ2-3	NA	NA	TGCAGTGCTAGAGAATCCCCGATCACAGATACGCAGTATTTT	CSARESPITDTQYF
TRBV5-5	TRBJ1-4	TRBD1	many	TGTGCCAGCAGCCCCACAGGGGTAGAAAAACTGTTTTTT	CASSPTGVEKLFF
TRBV15	TRBJ1-1	NA	many	TGTGCCACCAGCAGAGACGAGGAGAACACTGAAGCTTTCTTT	CATSRDEENTEAFF
TRBV7-2	TRBJ2-1	NA	many	TGTGCCAGCAGCTTAAGTCTCACCCCTCAGTATGAGCAGTTCTTC	CASSLSLTPQYEQFF
TRBV7-9	TRBJ2-5	NA	few	TGTGCCAGCAGCTTTTCGAGCCAAGAGACCCAGTACTTC	CASSFSSQETQYF
TRBV28	TRBJ1-5	NA	NA	TGTGCCAGCACGATACAGGTTAGCAATCAGCCCCAGCATTTT	CASTIQVSNQPQHF
TRBV20-1	TRBJ2-2	NA	NA	TGCAGTGCTAGAGGCGGAACAGCGGGGAACACCGGGGAGCTGTTTTTT	CSARGGTAGNTGELFF
TRBV3-1	TRBJ1-3	NA	few	TGTGCCAGCAGCCAAGGAAATCCGACCCCTCGTAGGCTCTCTGGAAACACCATATATTTT	CASSQGNPTPRRLSGNTIYF
TRBV27	TRBJ2-3	TRBD2	many	TGTGCCAGCAGTTTTCGAGGACTAGCGGGTTACGGCACAGATACGCAGTATTTT	CASSFRGLAGYGTDTQYF
TRBV3-1	TRBJ2-5	TRBD2	many	TGTGCCAGCAGCTCGGGACTACAAGAGACCCAGTACTTC	CASSSGLQETQYF
TRBV4-1	TRBJ1-1	NA	few	TGCGCCAGCGGCCAAGATCTGGTGCAGAACACTGAAGCTTTCTTT	CASGQDLVQNTEAFF
TRBV28	TRBJ2-3	TRBD2	few	TGTGCCAGCAGTCTCGAGACTAGCGGGAGCGAGGTAGATACGCAGTATTTT	CASSLETSGSEVDTQYF
TRBV6-1	TRBJ2-1	TRBD2	NA	TGTGCCAGCAGTCCCCGGACTAGCGGCTCCTACAATGAGCAGTTCTTC	CASSPRTSGSYNEQFF
TRBV7-7	TRBJ2-7	NA	many	TGTGCCAGCAGCTTACTAGCCTACGAGCAGTACTTC	CASSLLAYEQYF
TRBV3-1	TRBJ2-3	NA	NA	TGTGCCAGCAGCCAAGTTCAGGCAGTAATTTCCCTGAATACGCAGTATTTT	CASSQVQAVISLNTQYF
TRBV18	TRBJ2-4	NA	few	TGTGCCAGCTCACCAGGGCAGGGGCCTAACATTCAGTACTTC	CASSPGQGPNIQYF
TRBV6-6	TRBJ2-5	NA	many	TGTGCCAGCAGTATACAAGAGACCCAGTACTTC	CASSIQETQYF
TRBV3-1	TRBJ2-1	TRBD2	NA	TGTGCCAGCAGCCAAGAGACTGGCGGGAGGGCCCGGGGCAATGAGCAGTTCTTC	CASSQETGGRARGNEQFF
TRBV11-2	TRBJ2-6	NA	many	TGTGCCAGCAGCTTTCCTGGCGGTCCGAGCTCTGGGGCCAACGTCCTGACTTTC	CASSFPGGPSSGANVLTF
TRBV10-3	TRBJ2-2	TRBD2	few	TGTGCCGTCTCCGGCGGGGGGGCTGGTACCGGGGAGCTGTTTTTT	CAVSGGGAGTGELFF
TRBV7-9	TRBJ2-1	TRBD2	NA	TGTGCCAGCAGCTTAGTGACTAGCGGGGTGTATGAGCAGTTCTTC	CASSLVTSGVYEQFF
TRBV12-3/TRBV12-4	TRBJ1-6	NA	many	TGTGCCAGTGGCACCTATAATTCACCCCTCCACTTT	CASGTYNSPLHF
TRBV29-1	TRBJ1-1	NA	NA	TGCAGCGTTGATAAACCCGCGGCTTTCTTT	CSVDKPAAFF
TRBV10-2	TRBJ2-5	TRBD2	NA	TGCGCCAGCAGTGAACCGGGGGGGCCGGAGACCCAGTACTTC	CASSEPGGPETQYF
TRBV5-1	TRBJ1-5	NA	many	TGCGCCAGCAGTATAGACACGAATCAGCCCCAGCATTTT	CASSIDTNQPQHF
TRBV5-1	TRBJ2-7	NA	few	TGCGCCAGCAGCTTAGGAGGCGCGTCCTACGAGCAGTACTTC	CASSLGGASYEQYF
TRBV5-5	TRBJ2-7	NA	many	TGTGCCAGCAGCTTGGCCTGGACAGTTCCCCTATCCTACGAGCAGTACTTC	CASSLAWTVPLSYEQYF